This T cell receptor (beta chain) was documented in a study of blood T cells in healthy people across ages. Study-level results: Per-million-T-cell TCR beta diversity fell roughly linearly with age. The diversity estimates, figures obtained from one million T cells, were considered underestimates.

This CDR3 region has 15 residues. Per germline, CDR1 LGHNA and CDR2 YSLEER. The use of a sample-barcoded 5' primer and a J-beta primer mix characterized a second PCR of roughly 7 to 11 cycles. At least 2.5 million CDR3-containing paired-end reads were obtained per sample. A single record per CDR3 protein comes from TCRdb applying MiXCR to the 5' RACE reads. Counted here are around 1.7 million distinct CDR3 sequences, 28% occurring once; the ten biggest clones make up less than 9.5%. This clonotype has only a few counts. The antigen is undetermined. At one end, the junction sequence differs from germline, possibly due to a read error.

Material for sequencing was blood. This rearrangement joins TRBV4-3 to TRBJ2-3; D is undetermined. The source is a woman aged 30 to 39 in good health. CDR3 DNA: TGCGCCAGCGGCCAAGATTTCGGGAGCACAGATACGCAGTATTTT. This encodes CASGQDFGSTDTQYF.